This T cell receptor (beta chain) came from a study of early T cells in non-severe SARS-CoV-2 infection. The study's findings and limits: VDJdb matches were skewed toward anti-spike CD8 T cell responses.

TCRdb re-called the 5' RACE reads with MiXCR, one entry per CDR3 protein. The table includes 60,000 or so distinct CDR3 sequences, 7.5% to 9.5% detected once. The length of the CDR3 is 15 residues. Germline CDR1 and CDR2: KGHDR and SFDVKD. Trimming cost V 5 bases and J 6 bases, with 16 bases left between them. This clonotype was picked up a small number of times. Antigen specificity is unknown. The chain recombines TRBV24-1 with TRBJ2-1, with D maybe TRBD2 (6 bases). Sequences were derived from whole blood, sampled at baseline. The clonotype was recovered from an adult who was a healthcare worker with PCR-confirmed SARS-CoV-2 infection or an uninfected control (not recorded which). Here the CDR3 DNA reads TGTGCCACCAGTGGAGCCGGGACTGGGTTCAATGAGCAGTTCTTC. Encoded protein: CATSGAGTGFNEQFF.